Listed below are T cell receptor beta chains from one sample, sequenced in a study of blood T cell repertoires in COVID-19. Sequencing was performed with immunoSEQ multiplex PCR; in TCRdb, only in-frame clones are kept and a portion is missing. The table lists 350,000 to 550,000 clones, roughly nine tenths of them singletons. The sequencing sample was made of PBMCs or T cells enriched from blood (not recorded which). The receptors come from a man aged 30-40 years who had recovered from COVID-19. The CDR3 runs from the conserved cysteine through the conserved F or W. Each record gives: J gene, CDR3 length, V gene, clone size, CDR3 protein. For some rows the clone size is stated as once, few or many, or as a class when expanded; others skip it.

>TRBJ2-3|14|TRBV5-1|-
CASSLLSLTDTQYF
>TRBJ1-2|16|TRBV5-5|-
CASSLEGGASYYGYTF
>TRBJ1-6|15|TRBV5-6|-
CASSFTGTANSPLHF
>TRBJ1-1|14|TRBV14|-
CASNPTGSNTEAFF
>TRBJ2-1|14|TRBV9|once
CASSVSTGINEQFF
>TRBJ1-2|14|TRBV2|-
CASSVPTGSYGYTF
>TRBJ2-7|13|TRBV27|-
CATRAGTYYEQYF
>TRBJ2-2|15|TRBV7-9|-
CASSLEELLTGELFF
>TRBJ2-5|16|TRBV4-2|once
CASSTTAGGYQETQYF
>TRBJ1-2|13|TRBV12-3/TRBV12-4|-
CASSFGRRYGYTF
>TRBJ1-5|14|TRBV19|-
CASSIVSGNQPQHF
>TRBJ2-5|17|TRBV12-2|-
CASRLADEREDQETQYF
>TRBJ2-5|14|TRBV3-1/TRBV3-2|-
CASSHGLAGETQYF
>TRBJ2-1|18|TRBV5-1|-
CASSTETSGTFSYNEQFF
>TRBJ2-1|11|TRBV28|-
CASSSFGEQFF
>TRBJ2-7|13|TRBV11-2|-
CASSRSPTHEQYF
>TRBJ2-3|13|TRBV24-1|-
CATSPRRADTQYF
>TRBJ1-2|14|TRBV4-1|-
CASSQVGRFYGYTF
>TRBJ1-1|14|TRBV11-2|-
CASSRSTGGTEAFF
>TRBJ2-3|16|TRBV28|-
CASSPPSDPGAHTQYF
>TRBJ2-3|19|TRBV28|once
CASSSHDPRTSGETDTQYF
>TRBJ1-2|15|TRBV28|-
CASSGGGTGYYGYTF
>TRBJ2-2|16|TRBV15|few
CATSSSTGGWSGELFF
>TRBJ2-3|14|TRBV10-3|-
CAISVELPPDTQYF
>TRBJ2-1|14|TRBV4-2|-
CASSQDLGGDEQFF
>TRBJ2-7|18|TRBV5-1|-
CASSLGRTGAWGSYEQYF
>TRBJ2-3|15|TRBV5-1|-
CASSLDQTGMDTQYF
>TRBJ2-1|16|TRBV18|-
CASSPPKDTLYNEQFF
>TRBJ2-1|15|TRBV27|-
CASSFGTGEYNEQFF
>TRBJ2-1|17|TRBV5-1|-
CASSLVPSGSGGHEQFF
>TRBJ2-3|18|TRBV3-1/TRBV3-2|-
CASSHQGTALGGSDTQYF
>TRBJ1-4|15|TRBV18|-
CASSPPGTGLKKLFF
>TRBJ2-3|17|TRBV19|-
CASSLLWGGPSTDTQYF
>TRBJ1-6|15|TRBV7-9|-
CASSSRERDDSPLHF
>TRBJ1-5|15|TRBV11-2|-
CARRPRGDGNQPQHF
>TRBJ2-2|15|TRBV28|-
CASSYDRANTGELFF
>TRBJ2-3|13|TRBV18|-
CASSRQNGDTQYF
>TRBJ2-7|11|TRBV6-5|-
CASSSIYEQYF
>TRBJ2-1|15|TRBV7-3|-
CASSPLGSGYNEQFF
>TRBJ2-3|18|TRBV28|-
CASSFSRRPGYSTDTQYF
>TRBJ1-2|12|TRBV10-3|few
CAIAGGTAGYTF
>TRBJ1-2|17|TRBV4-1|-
CASSQAPRQGRRDGYTF
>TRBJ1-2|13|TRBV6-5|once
CASSYLRDSGYTF
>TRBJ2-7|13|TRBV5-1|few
CASRATSGYEQYF
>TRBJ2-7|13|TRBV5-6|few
CASRRRGSYEQYF
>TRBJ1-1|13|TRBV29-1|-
CSVTGQGYTEAFF
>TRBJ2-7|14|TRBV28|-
CASGPPRGYLEQYF
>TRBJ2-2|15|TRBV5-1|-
CASSLGSGRPGELFF
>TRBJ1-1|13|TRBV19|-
CASSWSGGTEAFF
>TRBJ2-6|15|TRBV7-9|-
CASSRRGSGANVLTF
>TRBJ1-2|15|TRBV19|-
CASSMSDSNLGGYTF
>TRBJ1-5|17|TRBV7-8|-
CASSLAGSGGINQPQHF
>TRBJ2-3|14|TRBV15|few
CATSSSVNTDTQYF
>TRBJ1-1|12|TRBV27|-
CASSFRGTEAFF